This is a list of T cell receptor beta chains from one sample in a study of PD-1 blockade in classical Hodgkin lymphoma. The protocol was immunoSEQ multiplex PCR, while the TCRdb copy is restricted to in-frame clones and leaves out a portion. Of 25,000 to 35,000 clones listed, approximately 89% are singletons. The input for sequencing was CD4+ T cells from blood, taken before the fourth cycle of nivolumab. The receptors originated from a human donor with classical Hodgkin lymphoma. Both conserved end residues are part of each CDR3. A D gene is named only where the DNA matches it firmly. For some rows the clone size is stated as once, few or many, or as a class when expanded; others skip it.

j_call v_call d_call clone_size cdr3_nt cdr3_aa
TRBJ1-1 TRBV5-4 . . TGTGCCAGCAGCCCCGGGCTGGTCGTGAACACTGAAGCTTTCTTT CASSPGLVVNTEAFF
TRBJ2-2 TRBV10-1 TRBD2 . TGCGCCAGCACCGCTTTTCTGAGCGGGAGGGCTCTTTCGAACACCGGGGAGCTGTTTTTT CASTAFLSGRALSNTGELFF
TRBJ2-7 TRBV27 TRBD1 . TGTGCCAGCAGATACGGGACAGTCCCTTCCTACGAGCAGTACTTC CASRYGTVPSYEQYF
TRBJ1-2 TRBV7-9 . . TGTGCCAGCAGCTTAGTTCCGGAACCAAACTATGGCTACACCTTC CASSLVPEPNYGYTF
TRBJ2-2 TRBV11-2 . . TGTGCCAGCAGCTTAAGAGGTGGAGGTGGCGGGGAGCTGTTTTTT CASSLRGGGGGELFF
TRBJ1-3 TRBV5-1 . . TGCGCCAGCAGCTTAGGAAGTGGGACACCTGGAAACACCATATATTTT CASSLGSGTPGNTIYF
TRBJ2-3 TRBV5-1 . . TGCGCCAGCAGCTTGGCTGTGACGGATACGCAGTATTTT CASSLAVTDTQYF
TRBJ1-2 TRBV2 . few TGTGCCAGCAGTGGGGACCGGTTGTCTGGCTACACCTTC CASSGDRLSGYTF
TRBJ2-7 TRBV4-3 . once TGCGCCAGCAGCCAAGTATTAGGCGGTTACGAGCAGTACTTC CASSQVLGGYEQYF
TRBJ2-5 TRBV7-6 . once TGTGCCAGCAGCCCCGGGTCTCAAGAGACCCAGTACTTC CASSPGSQETQYF
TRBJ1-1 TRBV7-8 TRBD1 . TGTGCCACTTCTAGGGGGCTCCTCTTT CATSRGLLF
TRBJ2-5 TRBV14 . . TGTGCCAGCAGCCCCATACAAGGGGGTTCCGAGACCCAGTACTTC CASSPIQGGSETQYF
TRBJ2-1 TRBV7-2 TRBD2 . TGTGCCAGCAGTCCTCCGGGACTAGCGGTGAATAGGAATGAGCAGTTCTTC CASSPPGLAVNRNEQFF
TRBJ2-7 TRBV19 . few TGTGCCAGTAGTATCGGGGGTCTGGTGGGAGATAGCTACGAGCAGTACTTC CASSIGGLVGDSYEQYF
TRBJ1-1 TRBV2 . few TGTGCCAGCAGTTTAGGTAGCACTGAAGCTTTCTTT CASSLGSTEAFF
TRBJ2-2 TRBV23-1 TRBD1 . TGCGCCAGCACCGAGGGAAGGACAGGGGGCGCGTGGACCGGGGAGCTGTTTTTT CASTEGRTGGAWTGELFF
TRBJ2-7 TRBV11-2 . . . CASTFGSRANYEQYF
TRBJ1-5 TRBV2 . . TGTGCCAGCAGTGAGGAGGGGATTAGCAATCAGCCCCAGCATTTT CASSEEGISNQPQHF
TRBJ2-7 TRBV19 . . TGTGCCAGTAGTACCCCGGACATGGCTCCTAACGAGCAGTACTTC CASSTPDMAPNEQYF
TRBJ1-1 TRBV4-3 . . TGCGCCAGCAGCCAAGTAATAGGGAGGGGGGGCGCTGGCACTGAAGCTTTCTTT CASSQVIGRGGAGTEAFF
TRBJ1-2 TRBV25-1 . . TGTGCCAGCAGTGATGGGACAACCGGTAACTATGGCTACACCTTC CASSDGTTGNYGYTF
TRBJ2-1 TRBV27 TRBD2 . TGTGCCAGCAAAGATTACCCGCTTCCGGGGGGTGAGCAGTTCTTC CASKDYPLPGGEQFF
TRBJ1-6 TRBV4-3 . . TGCGCCAGCAGCCAAGGTCGGGATTCACCCCTCCACTTT CASSQGRDSPLHF
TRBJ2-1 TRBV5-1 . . TGCGCCAGCAGCGCCCCGAGCTCCTACAATGAGCAGTTCTTC CASSAPSSYNEQFF
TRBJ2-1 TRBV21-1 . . TGTGCCAGCAGCAACTCAAGGGCTTGTGGGGCTAGCGGGAAAAACAATGAGCAGTTCTTC CASSNSRACGASGKNNEQFF
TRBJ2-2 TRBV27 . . TGTGCCAGCAGTTTAGCAGGGGACCCCCGAAACGGGGAGCTGTTTTTT CASSLAGDPRNGELFF
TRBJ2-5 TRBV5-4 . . TGTGCCAGCAGCTTGCATCAGCAAGAGACCCAGTACTTC CASSLHQQETQYF
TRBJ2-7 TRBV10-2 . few TGCGCCACCCGGGCCACCTACGAGCAGTACTTC CATRATYEQYF
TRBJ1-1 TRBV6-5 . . TGTGCCAGCAGTTACTCCCGGGGCAGGTTGAACACTGAAGCTTTCTTT CASSYSRGRLNTEAFF
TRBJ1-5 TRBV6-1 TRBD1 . TGTGCCAGCAGTGAAGATCCAGGGGGGTTCCAGCCCCAGCATTTT CASSEDPGGFQPQHF
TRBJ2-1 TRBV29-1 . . TGCAGCGTCAGCAATGAGCAGTTCTTC CSVSNEQFF
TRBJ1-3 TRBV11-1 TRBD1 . TGTGCCAGCAGCGCCCGGACAGGGACTGGAAACACCATATATTTT CASSARTGTGNTIYF
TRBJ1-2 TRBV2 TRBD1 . TGTGCCAGGGGACGACAGGGGATGCGCGGCTACACCTTC CARGRQGMRGYTF
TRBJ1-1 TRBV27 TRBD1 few TGTGCCAGCACCCGGCAGGGGGGTTGGGACACTGAAGCTTTCTTT CASTRQGGWDTEAFF
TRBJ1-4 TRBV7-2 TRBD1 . TGTGCCAGCAGCTTAGCTTCCGGGACAGGGGATAATGAAAAACTGTTTTTT CASSLASGTGDNEKLFF
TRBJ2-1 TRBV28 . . TGTGCCAGCAGTTTATCGAAGCGGCAAAGCTCCTACAATGAGCAGTTCTTC CASSLSKRQSSYNEQFF
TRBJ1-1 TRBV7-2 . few TGTGCCAGCAGCCGCGGCCTGAACACTGAAGCTTTCTTT CASSRGLNTEAFF
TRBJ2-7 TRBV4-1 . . TGCGCCAGCAGCCCGGAGCCGGGCCGTCTAGAGCAGTACTTC CASSPEPGRLEQYF
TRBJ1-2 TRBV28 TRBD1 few TGTGCCAGCAGGGCAGGACAGGGGGCTCGCGGCTACACCTTC CASRAGQGARGYTF
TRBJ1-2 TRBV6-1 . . TGTGCCAGCAGTGAATCGCCTTTTCCCCGATCGAGGGGCTACACCTTC CASSESPFPRSRGYTF
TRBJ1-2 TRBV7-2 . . TGTGCCAGCAGCTTAGGGCAGGAAGGACTCTATGGCTACACCTTC CASSLGQEGLYGYTF